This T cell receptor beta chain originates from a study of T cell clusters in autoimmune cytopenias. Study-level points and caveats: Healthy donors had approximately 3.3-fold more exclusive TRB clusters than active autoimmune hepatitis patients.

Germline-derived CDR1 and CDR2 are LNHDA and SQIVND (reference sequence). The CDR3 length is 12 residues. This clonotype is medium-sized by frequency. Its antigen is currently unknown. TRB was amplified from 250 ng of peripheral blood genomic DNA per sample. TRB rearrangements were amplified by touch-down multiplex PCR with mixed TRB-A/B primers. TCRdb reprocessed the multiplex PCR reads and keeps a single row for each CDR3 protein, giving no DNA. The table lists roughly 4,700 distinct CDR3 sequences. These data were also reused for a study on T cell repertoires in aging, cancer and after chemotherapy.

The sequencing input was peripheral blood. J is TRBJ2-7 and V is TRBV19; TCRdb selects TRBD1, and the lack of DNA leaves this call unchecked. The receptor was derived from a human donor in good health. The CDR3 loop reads CATRDRENEQYF.